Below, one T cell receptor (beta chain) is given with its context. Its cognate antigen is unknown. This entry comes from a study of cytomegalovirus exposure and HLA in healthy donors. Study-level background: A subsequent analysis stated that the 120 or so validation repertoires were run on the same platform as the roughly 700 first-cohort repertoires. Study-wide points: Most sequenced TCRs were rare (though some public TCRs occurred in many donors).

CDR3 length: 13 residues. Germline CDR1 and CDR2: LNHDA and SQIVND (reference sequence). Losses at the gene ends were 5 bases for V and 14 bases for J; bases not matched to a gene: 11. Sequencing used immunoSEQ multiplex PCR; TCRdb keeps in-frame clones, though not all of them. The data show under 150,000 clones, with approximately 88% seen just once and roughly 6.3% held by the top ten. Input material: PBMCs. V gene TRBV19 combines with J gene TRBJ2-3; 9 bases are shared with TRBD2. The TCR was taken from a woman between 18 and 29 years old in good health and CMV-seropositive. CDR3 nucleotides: TGTGCCAGTAGTCCCCGCATAGCGGGAGAATCGTATTTT. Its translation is CASSPRIAGESYF. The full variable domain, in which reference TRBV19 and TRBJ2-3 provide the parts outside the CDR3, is DGGITQSPKYLFRKEGQNVTLSCEQNLNHDAMYWYRQDPGQGLRLIYYSQIVNDFQKGDIAEGYSVSREKKESFPLTVTSAQKNPTAFYLCASSPRIAGESYFGPGTRLTVL.